This T cell receptor (beta chain) derives from a study of T cell changes during pregnancy in multiple sclerosis. The CDR3 is made up of 16 amino acids. The V gene's germline CDR1 is SGHDT and CDR2 YYEEEE. V lost 2 bases and J lost 0, with 14 bases in between. Here immunoSEQ multiplex PCR was the method, and the copy in TCRdb shows in-frame clones only, minus some. Of over 70,000 clones listed, 85% to 95% are singletons. The chain combines TRBV5-6 with TRBJ2-5, with a tentative D call TRBD2 (6 bases). This specimen consisted of peripheral blood, obtained in the first trimester of pregnancy. This receptor was identified in a female donor in good health, enrolled as a control in a pregnancy study. CDR3: CASSFSGWGDQETQYF. In nucleotides, the CDR3 is TGTGCCAGCAGCTTCTCCGGGTGGGGGGACCAAGAGACCCAGTACTTC.